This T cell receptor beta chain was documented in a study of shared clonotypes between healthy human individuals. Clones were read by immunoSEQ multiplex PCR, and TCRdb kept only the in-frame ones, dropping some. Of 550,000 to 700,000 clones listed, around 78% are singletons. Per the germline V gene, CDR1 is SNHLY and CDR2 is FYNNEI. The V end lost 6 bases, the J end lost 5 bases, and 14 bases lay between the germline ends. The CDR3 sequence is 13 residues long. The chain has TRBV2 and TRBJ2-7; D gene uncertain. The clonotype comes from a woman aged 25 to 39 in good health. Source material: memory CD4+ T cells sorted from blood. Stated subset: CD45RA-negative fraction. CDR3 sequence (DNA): TGTGCCAGCAGCCAACGGACGGAGAACGAGCAGTACTTC. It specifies CASSQRTENEQYF.